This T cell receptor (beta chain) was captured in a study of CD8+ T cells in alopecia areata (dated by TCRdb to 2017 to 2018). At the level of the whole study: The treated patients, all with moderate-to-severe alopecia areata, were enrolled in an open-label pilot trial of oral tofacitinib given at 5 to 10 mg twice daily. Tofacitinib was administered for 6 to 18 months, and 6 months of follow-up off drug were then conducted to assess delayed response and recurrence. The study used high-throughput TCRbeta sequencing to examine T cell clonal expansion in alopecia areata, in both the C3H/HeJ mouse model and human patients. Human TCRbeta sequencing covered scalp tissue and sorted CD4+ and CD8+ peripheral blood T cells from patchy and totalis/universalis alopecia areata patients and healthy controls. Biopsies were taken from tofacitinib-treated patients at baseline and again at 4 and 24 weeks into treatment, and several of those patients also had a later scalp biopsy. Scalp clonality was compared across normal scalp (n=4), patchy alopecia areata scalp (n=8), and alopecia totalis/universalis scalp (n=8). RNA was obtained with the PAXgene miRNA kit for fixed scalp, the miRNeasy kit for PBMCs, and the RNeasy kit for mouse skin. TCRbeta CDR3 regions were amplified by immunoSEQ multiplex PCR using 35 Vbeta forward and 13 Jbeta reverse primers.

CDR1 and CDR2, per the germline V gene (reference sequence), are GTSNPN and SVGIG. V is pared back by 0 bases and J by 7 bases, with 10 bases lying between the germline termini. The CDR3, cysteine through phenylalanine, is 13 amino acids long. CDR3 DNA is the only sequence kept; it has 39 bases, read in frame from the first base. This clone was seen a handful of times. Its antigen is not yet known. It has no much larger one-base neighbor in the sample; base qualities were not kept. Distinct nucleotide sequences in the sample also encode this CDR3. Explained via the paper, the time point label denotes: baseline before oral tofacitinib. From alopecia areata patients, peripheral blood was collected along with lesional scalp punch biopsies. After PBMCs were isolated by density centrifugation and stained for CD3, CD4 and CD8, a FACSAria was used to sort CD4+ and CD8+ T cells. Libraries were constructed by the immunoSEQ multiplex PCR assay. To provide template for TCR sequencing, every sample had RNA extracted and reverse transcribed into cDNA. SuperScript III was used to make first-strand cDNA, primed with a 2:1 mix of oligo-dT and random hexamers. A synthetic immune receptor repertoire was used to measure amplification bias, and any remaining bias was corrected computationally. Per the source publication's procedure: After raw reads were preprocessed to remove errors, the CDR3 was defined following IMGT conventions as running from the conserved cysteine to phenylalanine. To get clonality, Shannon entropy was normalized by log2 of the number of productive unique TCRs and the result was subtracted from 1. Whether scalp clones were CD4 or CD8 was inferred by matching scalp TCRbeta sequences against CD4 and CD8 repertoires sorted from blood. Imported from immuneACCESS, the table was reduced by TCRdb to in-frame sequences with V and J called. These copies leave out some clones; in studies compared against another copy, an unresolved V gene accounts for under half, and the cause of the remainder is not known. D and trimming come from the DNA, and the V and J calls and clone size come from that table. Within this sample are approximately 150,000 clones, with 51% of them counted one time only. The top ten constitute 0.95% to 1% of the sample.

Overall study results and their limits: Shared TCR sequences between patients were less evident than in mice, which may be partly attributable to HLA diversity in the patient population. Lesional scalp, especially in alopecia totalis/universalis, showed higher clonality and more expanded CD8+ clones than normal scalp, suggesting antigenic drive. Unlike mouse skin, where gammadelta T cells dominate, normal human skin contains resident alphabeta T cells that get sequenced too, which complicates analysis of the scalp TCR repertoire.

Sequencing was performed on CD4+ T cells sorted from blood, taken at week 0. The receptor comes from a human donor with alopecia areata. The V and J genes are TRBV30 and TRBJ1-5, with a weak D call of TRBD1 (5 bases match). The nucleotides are TGTGCCTGGAGTGTACAAGGGGACCAGCCCCAGCATTTT. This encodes CAWSVQGDQPQHF.